This T cell receptor beta chain was sequenced during a study of blood T cell repertoires in COVID-19. The CDR3 loop spans 18 amino acids. V shed 2 bases, J shed 4 bases, and the junction held 5 bases outside the gene matches. Germline CDR1 reads MGHDK; CDR2 reads SYGVNS. Assay used: immunoSEQ multiplex PCR; TCRdb lists only in-frame clones, some missing. The sample carries 150,000 to 200,000 clones, about nine tenths recorded once. The TCR was taken from a woman aged 60-70 years with COVID-19, enrolled during active disease. The chain has TRBV25-1 and TRBJ2-6; 13 bases agree with TRBD2. The sample comprised peripheral blood. The CDR3 sequence is CASSERLAGGAGANVLTF. The DNA of the CDR3 is TGTGCCAGCAGTGAACGACTAGCGGGAGGAGCCGGGGCCAACGTCCTGACTTTC.